The 32 T cell receptor beta chains in this list originate from one sample, sequenced in a study of T cells after yellow fever vaccination. TCRdb analysed the 5' RACE reads with MiXCR anew, one entry per CDR3 protein. The data show about 340,000 distinct CDR3 sequences, with approximately 4% seen just once and roughly a quarter held by the top ten. The sequences come from PBMCs, collected 5 days after the yellow fever booster vaccination. These receptors all come from a man between 18 and 35 years old who received the YFV17D yellow fever vaccine.

This clonotype was counted ten times or more. This rearrangement joins TRBV2 to TRBJ1-3, with 10 bases lining up with TRBD1. CDR3 size: 16 residues. Germline V gives CDR1 SNHLY, CDR2 FYNNEI. V was clipped by 1 base and J by 0 bases; unmatched bases: 0. CDR3 in DNA: TGTGCCAGCAGTGAAGGGACAGGGGGCTCTGGAAACACCATATATTTT. It yields the protein CASSEGTGGSGNTIYF. Full variable domain (missing parts from reference TRBV2 and TRBJ1-3): EPEVTQTPSHQVTQMGQEVILRCVPISNHLYFYWYRQILGQKVEFLVSFYNNEISEKSEIFDDQFSVERPDGSNFTLKIRSTKLEDSAMYFCASSEGTGGSGNTIYFGEGSWLTVV.

This clonotype was counted ten times or more. The CDR3 coding sequence is TGTGCCATCAGTGAGACAGGGGTGTTATTTGGGAACACTGAAGCTTTCTTT. Residues: CAISETGVLFGNTEAFF. The chain couples TRBV10-3 to TRBJ1-1; TRBD1 matches at 7 bases. With V trimmed by 2 bases and J by 1 base, 10 bases remained unmatched. CDR1 is ENHRY, CDR2 SYGVKD, per germline. CDR3 length: 17 residues.

The rearrangement uses TRBV7-2 and TRBJ2-4; 11 nucleotides align to TRBD2. The CDR3 is 15 amino acids. Per germline, CDR1 SGHTA and CDR2 FQGNSA. V was clipped by 3 bases and J by 11 bases; unmatched bases: 9. This CDR3 is CASSFPVAGGPVQYF. In DNA form, the CDR3 reads TGTGCCAGCAGCTTTCCGGTAGCGGGGGGGCCGGTTCAGTACTTC. Filled out from reference TRBV7-2 and TRBJ2-4, the complete variable domain reads GAGVSQSPSNKVTEKGKDVELRCDPISGHTALYWYRQSLGQGLEFLIYFQGNSAPDKSGLPSDRFSAERTGGSVSTLTIQRTQQEDSAVYLCASSFPVAGGPVQYFGAGTRLSVL.

V and J are TRBV7-8 and TRBJ1-5; no clear D. In germline, CDR1 is SGHVS, CDR2 FQNEAQ. The CDR3 totals 14 residues. V was pared by 0 bases and J by 4 bases, with 7 bases between. The CDR3 region has the DNA TGTGCCAGCAGCTTAGCGGTTCGGAATCAGCCCCAGCATTTT. It translates to CASSLAVRNQPQHF.

This clonotype came up many times. V usage is TRBV11-2 and J usage is TRBJ1-1; D is undetermined. This CDR3 region has 15 residues. The V end lost 6 bases, the J end lost 0 bases, and 14 bases lay between the germline ends. Looked up from germline, CDR1 is SGHAT and CDR2 is FQNNGV. The CDR3 coding sequence is TGTGCCAGCAGTTTGAGGGTGGGAATGAACACTGAAGCTTTCTTT. Translation: CASSLRVGMNTEAFF.

This clonotype was seen repeatedly, ten times or more. The rearrangement links TRBV27 to TRBJ2-5; the D gene could be TRBD1 or TRBD2 (7 bases each). CDR3 length: 14 residues. Germline CDR1 is MNHEY and CDR2 is SMNVEV (reference sequence). V was shortened by 8 bases and J by 7 bases, with 20 bases between the two germline ends. CDR3 amino acids: CASVGQGGRGTQYF. In nucleotides, the CDR3 is TGTGCCAGCGTAGGCCAGGGGGGGCGTGGGACCCAGTACTTC.

The sample holds a few counts of this clonotype. For the CDR3, the DNA is TGCGCCAGCAGCCAAGCCCCGTTACCCAAGCACACTGAAGCTTTCTTT. The encoded protein is CASSQAPLPKHTEAFF. This rearrangement joins TRBV4-1 to TRBJ1-1; no definite D call. CDR1 is MGHRA, CDR2 YSYEKL, per germline. The CDR3 is 16 residues long. Trimming took off 1 base at V and 3 bases at J, with 15 bases between the two ends.

The rearrangement joins TRBV5-1 to TRBJ2-5; D may correspond to TRBD1 or TRBD2 (5 bases each). The length of the CDR3 is 12 residues. Germline lookup yields CDR1 SGHRS and CDR2 YFSETQ. V shed 3 bases and J shed 5 bases, with 8 bases lying between them. CDR3 sequence reads: CASSSGRETQYF. DNA of the CDR3: TGCGCCAGCAGCTCGGGGCGGGAGACCCAGTACTTC.

The chain employs TRBV7-2 and TRBJ2-5, with 7 bases fitting TRBD1. The CDR3 consists of 13 residues. Losses at the gene ends were 8 bases for V and 2 bases for J; bases not matched to a gene: 5. From germline, CDR1 is SGHTA and CDR2 FQGNSA. CDR3 sequence: CASCQDRQETQYF. The CDR3 coding sequence is TGTGCCAGCTGCCAGGACAGGCAAGAGACCCAGTACTTC.

DNA for the CDR3: TGTGCCACGCACCCGGACCAAACGGGACTAGTATACGATGAGCAGTTCTTC. It yields the protein CATHPDQTGLVYDEQFF. The rearrangement uses TRBV7-9 and TRBJ2-1; 8 nucleotides agree with TRBD2. The CDR3 covers 17 residues. CDR1 SEHNR and CDR2 FQNEAQ come from the germline V gene (reference sequence). Trimming at V came to 10 bases and at J to 8 bases, leaving 22 bases not matched to a gene.

The chain has TRBV12-3 or TRBV12-4 and TRBJ2-7, with D unclear. This CDR3 contains 14 residues. Trimming took 0 bases from V and 2 from J, leaving 8 bases between them. CDR3 DNA sequence: TGTGCCAGCAGTTTAGCGCCCTCGCCCTACGAGCAGTACTTC. This translates into CASSLAPSPYEQYF.

The chain combines TRBV4-2 with TRBJ1-5; D remains unclear. V was cut by 0 bases and J by 5 bases, with 14 bases left in between. There are 16 residues in the CDR3. Per the germline V gene, CDR1 is LGHNA and CDR2 is YNFKEQ. CDR3 protein: CASSQESQMLHQPQHF. The CDR3 nucleotides are TGTGCCAGCAGCCAAGAGAGCCAAATGCTCCATCAGCCCCAGCATTTT.

V is TRBV7-9 and J is TRBJ1-2; no definite D call. Trimming removed 1 base at V and 0 bases at J, with 12 bases between. This CDR3 spans 16 amino acids. The V gene's germline CDR1 is SEHNR and CDR2 FQNEAQ (reference sequence). As DNA, the CDR3 is TGTGCCAGCAGCTTAGTCCCAGGTCCAGCTAACTATGGCTACACCTTC. Amino acid sequence: CASSLVPGPANYGYTF.

This clonotype was seen a handful of times. The chain recombines TRBV7-9 with TRBJ2-5; 7 bases fit TRBD1. The CDR3 loop spans 14 amino acids. The V gene's germline CDR1 is SEHNR and CDR2 FQNEAQ (reference sequence). The junction had 6 bases not matched to a gene; V was cut back by 5 bases and J by 3 bases. The CDR3 region has the DNA TGTGCCAGCAGCCCAAGACAGGGCAAAGAGACCCAGTACTTC. This encodes CASSPRQGKETQYF. Supplemented by reference TRBV7-9 and TRBJ2-5, the full variable domain reads DTGVSQNPRHKITKRGQNVTFRCDPISEHNRLYWYRQTLGQGPEFLTYFQNEAQLEKSRLLSDRFSAERPKGSFSTLEIQRTEQGDSAMYLCASSPRQGKETQYFGPGTRLLVL.

The J gene is TRBJ1-5, the V gene TRBV3-1; TRBD1 might be the D (6 bases). Per germline, CDR1 LGHDT and CDR2 YNNKEL (reference sequence). The CDR3 is made up of 16 amino acids. V lost 1 base to trimming and J lost 3 bases, with 13 bases between them. Here the CDR3 DNA reads TGTGCCAGCAGCCAAGGGGGGGCTTCCCTCAATCAGCCCCAGCATTTT. Its protein product is CASSQGGASLNQPQHF.

This clonotype was found many times. The chain employs TRBV7-9 and TRBJ2-5, with 7 bases that match TRBD2. Germline V lookup: CDR1 SEHNR, CDR2 FQNEAQ (reference sequence). The V segment lost 0 bases and the J segment 5 bases; nucleotides outside the gene matches: 3. The CDR3 extends over 14 amino acids. The CDR3 region has the DNA TGTGCCAGCAGCTTAGCACTAGCGACCGAGACCCAGTACTTC. Protein sequence: CASSLALATETQYF.

This clonotype was seen many times. The chain couples TRBV9 to TRBJ2-1; no definite D call. This CDR3 contains 16 residues. Trimming stripped 0 bases from V and 0 bases from J, with 10 bases between. Germline V gene lookup returns CDR1 SGDLS and CDR2 YYNGEE. The CDR3 sequence: CASSVAVRSSYNEQFF. The CDR3 nucleotides read TGTGCCAGCAGCGTAGCTGTGCGTAGCTCCTACAATGAGCAGTTCTTC.

This clonotype was found a few times. The chain is built from TRBV6-2 or TRBV6-3 and TRBJ1-5, with 11 bases fitting TRBD1. Germline CDR1 MNHEY, CDR2 SVGEGT. V lost 4 bases and J lost 1; bases outside the gene matches: 9. The CDR3 has 18 amino acids. The CDR3 spells CASSSRDRGGESNQPQHF. In DNA, the CDR3 is TGTGCCAGCAGTTCTCGGGACAGGGGGGGTGAAAGCAATCAGCCCCAGCATTTT.

The sample holds a few counts of this clonotype. J is TRBJ2-7 and V is TRBV12-3 or TRBV12-4; D is unresolved. This CDR3 region has 13 residues. Trimming removed 3 bases from V and 3 bases from J, with 9 bases in between. CDR3 nucleotides: TGTGCCAGCAGTTTGATTGGCATCTACGAGCAGTACTTC. It codes for CASSLIGIYEQYF.

V usage is TRBV29-1 and J usage is TRBJ2-5; D unclear. CDR3 size: 14 residues. Per germline, CDR1 SQVTM and CDR2 ANQGSEA. V gave up 5 bases and J gave up 2 bases, with 15 bases separating them. As DNA, the CDR3 is TGCAGCGTTTCAGCGAGCATCAGGCAAGAGACCCAGTACTTC. It translates to CSVSASIRQETQYF.

The genes are TRBV7-2 and TRBJ2-5, with D unclear. CDR1 and CDR2 (germline): SGHTA, FQGNSA. The CDR3 runs to 14 residues. V lost 2 bases to trimming and J lost 2 bases, with 9 bases between them. The CDR3 DNA is TGTGCCAGCAGCTTAAGTAACGGTCAAGAGACCCAGTACTTC. Translated, it gives CASSLSNGQETQYF.

The chain links TRBV11-2 to TRBJ2-3; TRBD2 is a possible D gene (7 bases). From germline, CDR1 is SGHAT and CDR2 FQNNGV. The CDR3 is 18 residues long. V lost 5 bases and J lost 6, with 27 bases in between. The chain's CDR3 is CASSDGGLRAHTTDTQYF. The CDR3 coding sequence is TGTGCCAGCAGCGACGGGGGGCTCCGTGCACACACCACCGATACGCAGTATTTT.

This clonotype was recorded at least ten times. The chain combines TRBV5-6 with TRBJ1-2; the D gene is possibly TRBD1 (5 bases). The germline V and J ends were trimmed by 4 bases and 4 bases, with 8 bases remaining between them. Germline V lookup: CDR1 SGHDT, CDR2 YYEEEE. The CDR3 is 12 residues long. The chain's CDR3 is CASSGDGYGYTF. Here the CDR3 DNA reads TGTGCCAGCAGCGGGGACGGCTATGGCTACACCTTC.

This sequence joins TRBV7-9 and TRBJ1-4; no clear D. Germline V lookup: CDR1 SEHNR, CDR2 FQNEAQ (reference sequence). This CDR3 is 15 amino acids long. Deletions cut 1 base from V and 7 bases from J, with 13 bases between. The CDR3 sequence is CASSLVAGVGEKLFF. As DNA, the CDR3 is TGTGCCAGCAGCTTAGTCGCCGGGGTCGGTGAAAAACTGTTTTTT. Looking up the rest from reference TRBV7-9 and TRBJ1-4 gives the full variable domain: DTGVSQNPRHKITKRGQNVTFRCDPISEHNRLYWYRQTLGQGPEFLTYFQNEAQLEKSRLLSDRFSAERPKGSFSTLEIQRTEQGDSAMYLCASSLVAGVGEKLFFGSGTQLSVL.

This clonotype was detected only a few times. Here the CDR3 reads CASSQEPGTGITGELFF. DNA of the CDR3: TGCGCCAGCAGCCAGGAACCCGGGACAGGGATCACCGGGGAGCTGTTTTTT. The genes are TRBV4-1 and TRBJ2-2, with 9 bases fitting TRBD1. Germline V gene data show CDR1 as MGHRA and CDR2 as YSYEKL. The CDR3 contains 17 residues. J gave up 4 bases and V 3 bases, and 9 bases lay outside the gene matches.

Only a few counts were recorded for this clonotype. This chain connects TRBV19 to TRBJ1-1; D unresolved. CDR1 is LNHDA and CDR2 is SQIVND in the germline V gene (reference sequence). The CDR3 consists of 13 residues. With 7 bases removed from V and 3 bases from J, the gap between germline ends came to 12 bases. The CDR3 spells CASKNGWDTEAFF. CDR3 coding DNA: TGTGCCAGTAAAAACGGGTGGGACACTGAAGCTTTCTTT.

This clonotype was seen repeatedly, ten times or more. This chain joins TRBV6-5 and TRBJ2-3; perhaps TRBD1 as D (5 bases). V lost 6 bases and J 3 bases, leaving 10 bases between the germline ends. Germline V gives CDR1 MNHEY, CDR2 SVGAGI. The CDR3 totals 13 residues. The CDR3 coding sequence is TGTGCCAGCAGGGTGACAGATACAGATACGCAGTATTTT. Its protein is CASRVTDTDTQYF.

The chain employs TRBV5-1 and TRBJ2-7; 8 nucleotides line up with TRBD1. CDR1 is SGHRS and CDR2 is YFSETQ in the germline V gene. Trimming took 2 bases from V and 1 from J; bases not matched to a gene: 2. This CDR3 contains 14 residues. The CDR3 nucleotides are TGCGCCAGCAGCTTCGGGACAGGATCCTACGAGCAGTACTTC. It is translated as CASSFGTGSYEQYF.

CDR3 region: CASSSQAGMNTEAFF. Written as DNA, the CDR3 is TGTGCCAGCAGCTCCCAGGCGGGGATGAACACTGAAGCTTTCTTT. V is TRBV7-2 and J is TRBJ1-1; D remains ambiguous. The V and J ends lost 4 bases and 0 bases respectively, with 12 bases between them. Germline CDR1 and CDR2: SGHTA and FQGNSA. This CDR3 has 15 residues. The entire variable domain, with the rest obtained from reference TRBV7-2 and TRBJ1-1, is as follows: GAGVSQSPSNKVTEKGKDVELRCDPISGHTALYWYRQSLGQGLEFLIYFQGNSAPDKSGLPSDRFSAERTGGSVSTLTIQRTQQEDSAVYLCASSSQAGMNTEAFFGQGTRLTVV.

In this sample, this clonotype turned up many times. The chain couples TRBV29-1 to TRBJ1-1; D gene ambiguous. Trimming took off 7 bases at V and 1 base at J, with 7 bases between the two ends. Germline assignment: CDR1 SQVTM and CDR2 ANQGSEA. The CDR3 contains 11 residues. The CDR3 region has the DNA TGCAGCGCGAGCACGAACACTGAAGCTTTCTTT. Its protein is CSASTNTEAFF.

This clonotype came up a few times. The CDR3: CASSLRLAGENTGELFF. As DNA, the CDR3 is TGCGCCAGCAGCTTACGACTAGCGGGCGAAAACACCGGGGAGCTGTTTTTT. This chain links TRBV5-1 with TRBJ2-2, with 10 bases fitting TRBD2. CDR1 and CDR2 (germline): SGHRS, YFSETQ. Unmatched junction bases numbered 6, after V lost 2 bases and J lost 2 bases. The CDR3 is 17 amino acids.

This clonotype has at least ten counts. V is TRBV5-1 and J is TRBJ2-5, with 8 bases lining up with TRBD1. This CDR3 comprises 15 residues. V trimming: 1 base; J trimming: 5 bases; junction bases outside the gene matches: 7. Germline CDR1 SGHRS, CDR2 YFSETQ. The CDR3 spells CASSLRGQGHETQYF. CDR3 nucleotides: TGCGCCAGCAGCTTGCGCGGACAGGGCCACGAGACCCAGTACTTC.